The TCR beta chain under discussion was sequenced for a study of cytomegalovirus exposure and HLA in healthy donors. Points from the study as a whole: Later on, a genetic analysis was performed. It linked a missense variant in DCLRE1C with V- and J-gene trimming of TCR beta.

A note on this clone: Its target is not known.

It was with 60 Vbeta and 13 Jbeta primers that the PCR ran. The assay was immunoSEQ multiplex PCR, and TCRdb's table has in-frame clones only and misses some. The sample holds over 110,000 clones; 73% are singletons and the top ten take around 1.4%. CDR1 SGHTA and CDR2 FQGNSA come from the germline V gene. After removal of 5 bases from V and 9 bases from J, the junction contained 13 bases not matched to a gene. This CDR3 has 17 residues. The rearrangement uses TRBV7-2 and TRBJ2-1; 13 bases match TRBD2. The sequenced sample consisted of PBMCs. The sequence was obtained from a woman aged 40 to 50 in good health and CMV-seronegative. The DNA of the CDR3 is TGTGCCAGCAGCCCGCAACTGGGACTAGCGGGGAGGGGTGAGCAGTTCTTC. Residues: CASSPQLGLAGRGEQFF.